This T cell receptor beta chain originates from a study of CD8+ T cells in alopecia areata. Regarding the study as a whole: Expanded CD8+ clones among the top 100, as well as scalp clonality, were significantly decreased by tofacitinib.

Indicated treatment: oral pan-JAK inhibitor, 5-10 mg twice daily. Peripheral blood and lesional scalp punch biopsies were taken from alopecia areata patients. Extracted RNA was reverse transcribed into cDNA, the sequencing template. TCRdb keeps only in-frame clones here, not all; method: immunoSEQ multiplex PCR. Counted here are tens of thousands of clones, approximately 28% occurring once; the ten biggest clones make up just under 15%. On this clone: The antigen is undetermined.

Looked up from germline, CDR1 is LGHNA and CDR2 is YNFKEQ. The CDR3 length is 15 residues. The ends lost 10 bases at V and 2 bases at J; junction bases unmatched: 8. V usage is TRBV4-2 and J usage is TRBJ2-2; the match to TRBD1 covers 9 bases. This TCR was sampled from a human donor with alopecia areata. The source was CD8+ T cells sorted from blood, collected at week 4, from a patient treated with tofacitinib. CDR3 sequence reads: CANTPGQGNTGELFF. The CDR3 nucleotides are TGTGCCAACACACCGGGACAGGGTAACACCGGGGAGCTGTTTTTT.